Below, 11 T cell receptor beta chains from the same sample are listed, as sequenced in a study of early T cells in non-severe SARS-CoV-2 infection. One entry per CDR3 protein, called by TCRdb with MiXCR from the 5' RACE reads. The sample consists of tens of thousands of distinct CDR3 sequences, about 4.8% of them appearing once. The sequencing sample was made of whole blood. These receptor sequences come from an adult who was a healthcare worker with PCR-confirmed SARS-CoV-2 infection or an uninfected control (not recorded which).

CDR3 DNA sequence: TGCAGTGCTAGAGATAGTTTGAGGGGTTCCTACGAGCAGTACTTC. Amino acid sequence: CSARDSLRGSYEQYF. The chain is built from TRBV20-1 and TRBJ2-7; D might be TRBD1 or TRBD2, each matching 5 bases. V lost 0 bases, J lost 1 base, and 13 bases lay in between. The CDR3 is 15 amino acids. Per the germline V gene, CDR1 is DFQATT and CDR2 is SNEGSKA (reference sequence).

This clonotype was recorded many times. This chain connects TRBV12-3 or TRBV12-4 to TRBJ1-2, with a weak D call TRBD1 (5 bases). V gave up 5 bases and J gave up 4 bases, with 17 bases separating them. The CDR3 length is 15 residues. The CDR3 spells CASSTGTAGAYGYTF. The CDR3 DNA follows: TGTGCCAGCAGTACCGGGACCGCCGGGGCCTATGGCTACACCTTC.

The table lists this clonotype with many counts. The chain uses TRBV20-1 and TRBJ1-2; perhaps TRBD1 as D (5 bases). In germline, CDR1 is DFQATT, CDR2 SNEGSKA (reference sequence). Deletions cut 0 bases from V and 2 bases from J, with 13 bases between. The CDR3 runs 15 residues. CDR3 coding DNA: TGCAGTGCTAGAGATCGAGGGACGGTGAACTATGGCTACACCTTC. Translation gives CSARDRGTVNYGYTF.

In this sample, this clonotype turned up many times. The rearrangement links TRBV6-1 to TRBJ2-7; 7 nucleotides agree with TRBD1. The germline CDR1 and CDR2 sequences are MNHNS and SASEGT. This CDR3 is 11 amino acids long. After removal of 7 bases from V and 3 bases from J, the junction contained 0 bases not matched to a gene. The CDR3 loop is CASTGGYEQYF. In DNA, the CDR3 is TGTGCCAGCACAGGGGGCTACGAGCAGTACTTC.

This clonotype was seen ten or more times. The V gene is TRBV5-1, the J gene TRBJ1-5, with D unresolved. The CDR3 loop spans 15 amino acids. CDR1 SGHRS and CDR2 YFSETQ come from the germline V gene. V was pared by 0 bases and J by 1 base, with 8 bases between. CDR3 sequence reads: CASSLGMSSNQPQHF. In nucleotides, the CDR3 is TGCGCCAGCAGCTTGGGAATGTCGAGCAATCAGCCCCAGCATTTT.

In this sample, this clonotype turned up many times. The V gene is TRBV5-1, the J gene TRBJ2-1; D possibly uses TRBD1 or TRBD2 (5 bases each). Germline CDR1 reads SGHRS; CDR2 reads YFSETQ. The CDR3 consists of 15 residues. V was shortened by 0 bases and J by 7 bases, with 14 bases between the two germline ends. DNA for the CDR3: TGCGCCAGCAGCTTGGCCGTGGGGGACGGGAATGAGCAGTTCTTC. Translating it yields CASSLAVGDGNEQFF.

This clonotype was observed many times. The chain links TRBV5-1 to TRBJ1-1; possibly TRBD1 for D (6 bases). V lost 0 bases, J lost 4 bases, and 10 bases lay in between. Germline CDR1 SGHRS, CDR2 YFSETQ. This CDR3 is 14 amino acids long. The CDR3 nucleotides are TGCGCCAGCAGCTTGGCAGGGGTGGGCACTGAAGCTTTCTTT. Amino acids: CASSLAGVGTEAFF.

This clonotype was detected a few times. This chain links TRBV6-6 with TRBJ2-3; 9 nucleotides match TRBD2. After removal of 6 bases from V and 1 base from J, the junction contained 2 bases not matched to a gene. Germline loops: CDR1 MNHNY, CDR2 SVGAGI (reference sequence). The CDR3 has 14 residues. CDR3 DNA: TGTGCCAGCAGCGAGCGGGGGGGCACAGATACGCAGTATTTT. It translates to CASSERGGTDTQYF.

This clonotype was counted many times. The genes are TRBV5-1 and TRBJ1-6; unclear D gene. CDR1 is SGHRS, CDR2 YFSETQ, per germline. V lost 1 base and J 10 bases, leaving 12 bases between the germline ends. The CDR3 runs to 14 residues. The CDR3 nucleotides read TGCGCCAGCAGCTTGTTGCCAGAAAGATCACCCCTCCACTTT. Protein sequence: CASSLLPERSPLHF.

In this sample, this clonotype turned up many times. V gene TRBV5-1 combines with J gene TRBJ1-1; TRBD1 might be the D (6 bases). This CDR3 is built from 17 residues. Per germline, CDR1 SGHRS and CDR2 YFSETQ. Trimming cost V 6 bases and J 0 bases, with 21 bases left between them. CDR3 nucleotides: TGCGCCAGCAACCCCCGACAGGACCAACTGATGAACACTGAAGCTTTCTTT. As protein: CASNPRQDQLMNTEAFF.

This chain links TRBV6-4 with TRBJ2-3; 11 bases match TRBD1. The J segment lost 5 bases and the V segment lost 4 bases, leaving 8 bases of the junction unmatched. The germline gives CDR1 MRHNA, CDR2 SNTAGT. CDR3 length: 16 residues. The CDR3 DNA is TGTGCCAGCAGTGCCGCGGACAGGGGGCATGTAGATACGCAGTATTTT. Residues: CASSAADRGHVDTQYF.